The 17 T cell receptor beta chains below all came from one sample that was sequenced in a study of blood T cell repertoires in COVID-19. Some clones are missing from TCRdb's copy, which holds only in-frame ones; the method was immunoSEQ multiplex PCR. Seen here are a few hundred thousand clones, about four fifths observed once, and the top ten hold about 3.5%. Sequencing used PBMCs or T cells enriched from blood (not recorded which). These receptors were collected from a man aged 50-60 years who had recovered from COVID-19.

The gene calls are TRBV7-3 and TRBJ2-3; D remains unclear. The CDR3 extends over 13 amino acids. V was cut by 2 bases and J by 8 bases, with 11 bases left in between. CDR1 SGHTA and CDR2 FQGTGA come from the germline V gene. CDR3 nucleotides: TGTGCCAGCAGCTTATATCCCTCCTCTACGCAGTATTTT. This translates into CASSLYPSSTQYF.

This chain connects TRBV3-1 (or the pseudogene TRBV3-2) to TRBJ2-1, with unresolved D. Germline V gene lookup returns CDR1 LGHDT and CDR2 YNNKEL (reference sequence). The CDR3 spans 13 residues. V lost 4 bases to trimming and J lost 4 bases, with 8 bases between them. This CDR3 reads CASSLTRYNEQFF. CDR3 in DNA: TGTGCCAGCAGCCTTACCCGGTACAATGAGCAGTTCTTC.

The genes are TRBV10-3 and TRBJ2-1; no clear D. From germline, CDR1 is ENHRY and CDR2 SYGVKD. V lost 1 base to trimming and J lost 8 bases, with 9 bases between them. The CDR3 extends over 13 amino acids. In DNA form, the CDR3 reads TGTGCCATCAGTGAGTTCGCGGAGTATGAGCAGTTCTTC. Protein sequence: CAISEFAEYEQFF.

The chain recombines TRBV19 with TRBJ2-2; 11 bases map to TRBD2. The CDR3 contains 15 residues. Trimming cost V 5 bases and J 4 bases; bases outside gene matches: 3. CDR1 is LNHDA and CDR2 is SQIVND in the germline V gene (reference sequence). This CDR3 is CASSFLAGGTGELFF. The CDR3 DNA is TGTGCCAGTAGTTTTCTAGCGGGAGGCACCGGGGAGCTGTTTTTT. Full variable domain (outside the CDR3, taken from reference TRBV19 and TRBJ2-2): DGGITQSPKYLFRKEGQNVTLSCEQNLNHDAMYWYRQDPGQGLRLIYYSQIVNDFQKGDIAEGYSVSREKKESFPLTVTSAQKNPTAFYLCASSFLAGGTGELFFGEGSRLTVL.

This clone was seen more than once but under ten times. The V gene is TRBV4-3, the J gene TRBJ1-5, with D maybe TRBD1 (6 bases). CDR1 is LGHNA, CDR2 YSLEER, per germline. The CDR3 contains 19 residues. Trimming stripped 0 bases from V and 4 bases from J, with 22 bases between. CDR3 in DNA: TGCGCCAGCAGCCAAGATTTCGGCGGGGGGCGGGGACGTAATCAGCCCCAGCATTTT. Its protein product is CASSQDFGGGRGRNQPQHF.

The chain combines TRBV7-2 with TRBJ1-1; D gene unclear. The V end lost 7 bases, the J end lost 10 bases, and 4 bases lay between the germline ends. Germline CDR1 reads SGHTA; CDR2 reads FQGNSA. The CDR3 totals 8 residues. The CDR3 is CASIRAFF. CDR3 coding DNA: TGTGCCAGCATTCGAGCTTTCTTT.

V is TRBV6-2 or TRBV6-3 and J is TRBJ1-5; 8 bases map to TRBD1. CDR1 and CDR2 (germline): MNHEY, SVGEGT. CDR3 length equals 15 residues. Losses at the gene ends were 2 bases for V and 2 bases for J; bases not matched to a gene: 2. DNA of the CDR3: TGTGCCAGCAGTTACACACAGGGGGGCAATCAGCCCCAGCATTTT. Translation gives CASSYTQGGNQPQHF.

Comment on this clone: Germline and junction disagree at one end, which may indicate a read error. The chain has TRBV7-9 and TRBJ2-5; D might be TRBD2 (6 bases). The germline V gene encodes CDR1 SEHNR and CDR2 FQNEAQ (reference sequence). The CDR3 has 14 amino acids. CDR3: CASSLAADQETQYF. The CDR3 coding sequence is TGTGCCAGCAGTTTAGCGGCGGATCAAGAGACCCAGTACTTC.

The rearrangement joins TRBV29-1 to TRBJ2-2; D possibly corresponds to TRBD1 (5 bases). The ends were cut back, 3 bases at V and 2 bases at J, with 7 bases in the middle. The CDR3 is 13 amino acids. Looked up from germline, CDR1 is SQVTM and CDR2 is ANQGSEA. CDR3 bases: TGCAGCGTTGACAGGGATAACACCGGGGAGCTGTTTTTT. Amino acid sequence: CSVDRDNTGELFF.

This chain connects TRBV9 to TRBJ1-2; no clear D gene. Germline CDR1 SGDLS, CDR2 YYNGEE. The CDR3 is made up of 14 amino acids. Trimming shortened V by 3 bases and J by 0 bases, and 9 bases separated the two germline ends. The CDR3 DNA sequence: TGTGCCAGCAGCGCCGACACCGCTAACTATGGCTACACCTTC. Its translation is CASSADTANYGYTF. Based on the CDR3 plus reference TRBV9 and TRBJ1-2, the full variable domain is DSGVTQTPKHLITATGQRVTLRCSPRSGDLSVYWYQQSLDQGLQFLIQYYNGEERAKGNILERFSAQQFPDLHSELNLSSLELGDSALYFCASSADTANYGYTFGSGTRLTVV.

This rearrangement joins TRBV5-1 to TRBJ2-7; D is perhaps TRBD2 (5 bases). This CDR3 comprises 14 residues. The ends were cut back, 4 bases at V and 2 bases at J, with 13 bases in the middle. Germline V gene lookup returns CDR1 SGHRS and CDR2 YFSETQ. The CDR3 DNA sequence: TGCGCCAGCAGCCCCGCGCTCGGGGCCTACGAGCAGTACTTC. As protein: CASSPALGAYEQYF.

V is TRBV27 and J is TRBJ1-6; TRBD1 matches 9 bases. V trimming: 7 bases; J trimming: 14 bases; junction bases outside the gene matches: 12. CDR1 and CDR2 (germline): MNHEY, SMNVEV (reference sequence). This CDR3 comprises 14 residues. CDR3 DNA sequence: TGTGCCAGCACCTCGGACAGGGGCGTTGTGGCCCTCCACTTT. Translating gives CASTSDRGVVALHF.

CDR3 region: CASGLFTGPHGELFF. CDR3 nucleotides: TGTGCTAGTGGTTTGTTTACAGGGCCCCACGGGGAGCTGTTTTTT. This sequence joins TRBV12-5 and TRBJ2-2; D possibly corresponds to TRBD1 (6 bases). The CDR3 covers 15 residues. The germline gives CDR1 LGHNT, CDR2 FRNRAP. V was cut by 2 bases and J by 7 bases, with 14 bases left in between.

The chain employs TRBV4-3 and TRBJ1-1; D unclear. The V gene's germline CDR1 is LGHNA and CDR2 YSLEER. Trimming pared 4 bases from V and 4 bases from J, leaving 7 bases between. CDR3 length: 12 amino acids. CDR3 DNA: TGCGCCAGCAGCCGGGCAGGCACTGAAGCTTTCTTT. Its translation: CASSRAGTEAFF.

The chain is built from TRBV3-1 (or the pseudogene TRBV3-2) and TRBJ2-4, with 14 nucleotides matching TRBD2. The length of the CDR3 is 19 residues. After removal of 4 bases from V and 4 bases from J, the junction contained 12 bases not matched to a gene. Germline CDR1 is LGHDT and CDR2 is YNNKEL (reference sequence). The CDR3 DNA sequence: TGTGCCAGCAGCCCGCAATCTCGACTAGCGGGAGGGCCAAAAAACATTCAGTACTTC. Translating gives CASSPQSRLAGGPKNIQYF.

This clone has a single count. The chain uses TRBV28 and TRBJ2-1, with TRBD2 as a possible D gene (6 bases). This CDR3 contains 16 residues. V lost 6 bases, J lost 5 bases, and 20 bases lay in between. Germline V CDR1 and CDR2: MDHEN, SYDVKM. CDR3 sequence: CASRRLSGGPHNEQFF. CDR3 nucleotide sequence: TGTGCCAGCAGGAGACTCAGCGGAGGGCCCCACAATGAGCAGTTCTTC.

This clone was recorded only once. The chain employs TRBV28 and TRBJ2-1; D not certain. The CDR3 covers 13 residues. Per germline, CDR1 MDHEN and CDR2 SYDVKM. Trimming pared 5 bases from V and 8 bases from J, leaving 13 bases between. In nucleotides, the CDR3 is TGTGCCAGCAGTCCCTTAGACTCCGATGAGCAGTTCTTC. Translating it yields CASSPLDSDEQFF.